Ten or more counts support the clone carrying this T cell receptor beta chain. The CDR3 contains 13 residues. Germline CDR1 and CDR2: MGHRA and YSYEKL. V was pared by 2 bases and J by 5 bases, with 9 bases between. To make TCR beta libraries, researchers used iRepertoire HTBI primers and Arm-PCR of CDR3 regions. MiXCR, run by TCRdb on the multiplex PCR reads, gives a single entry per CDR3 protein. The table lists 400,000 to 500,000 distinct CDR3 sequences, under 25% of them singletons. The data originate from a study of regulatory T cells in long-lasting Graves disease. Specified time point: persistent/refractory GD, antithyroid drugs over 5 years with positive TRAb. PBMC RNA served as the TCR library source. Per American Thyroid Association guidelines, Graves' disease was diagnosed.

The sequencing used peripheral blood mononuclear cells (PBMCs), collected when the disease was refractory, from a patient treated with antithyroid drugs. This chain uses TRBV4-1 with TRBJ2-5, with no clear D. This clonotype was obtained from a female donor with Graves disease. The CDR3 sequence is CASSQIVRETQYF. DNA for the CDR3: TGCGCCAGCAGCCAAATCGTCAGGGAGACCCAGTACTTC.